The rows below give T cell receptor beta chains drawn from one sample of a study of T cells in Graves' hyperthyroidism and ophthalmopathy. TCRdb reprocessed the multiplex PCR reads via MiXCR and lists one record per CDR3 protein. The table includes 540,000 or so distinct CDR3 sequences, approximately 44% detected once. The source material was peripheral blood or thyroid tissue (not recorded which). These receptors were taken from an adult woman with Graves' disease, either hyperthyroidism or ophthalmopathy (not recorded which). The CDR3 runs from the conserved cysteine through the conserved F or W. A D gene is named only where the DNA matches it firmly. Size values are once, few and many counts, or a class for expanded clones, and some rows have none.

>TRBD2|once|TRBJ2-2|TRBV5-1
CASSWGASGTGELFF
TGCGCCAGCAGCTGGGGTGCTAGCGGGACAGGGGAGCTGTTTTTT
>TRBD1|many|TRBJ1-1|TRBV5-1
CASSARGRWTEAFF
TGCGCCAGCAGCGCCAGGGGGCGCTGGACTGAAGCTTTCTTT
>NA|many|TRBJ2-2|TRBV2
CASSNFEAGELFF
TGTGCCAGCAGCAACTTTGAGGCCGGGGAGCTGTTTTTT
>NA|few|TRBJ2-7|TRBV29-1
CSVDTGIFYEQYF
TGCAGCGTCGATACTGGTATTTTCTACGAGCAGTACTTC
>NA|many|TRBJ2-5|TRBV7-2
CASSLGFSGITTQYF
TGTGCCAGCAGCTTAGGGTTCTCGGGGATCACGACCCAGTACTTC
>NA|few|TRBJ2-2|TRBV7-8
CASSLYDPDTGELFF
TGTGCCAGCAGCTTATACGACCCGGACACCGGGGAGCTGTTTTTT
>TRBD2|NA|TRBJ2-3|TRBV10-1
CASSELAGATDTQYF
TGCGCCAGCAGTGAGTTAGCGGGAGCCACAGATACGCAGTATTTT
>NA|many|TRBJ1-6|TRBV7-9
CASSLVGGLNSPLHF
TGTGCCAGCAGCTTAGTGGGGGGTTTGAATTCACCCCTCCACTTT
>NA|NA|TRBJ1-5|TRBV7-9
CASSRNAGHSNQPQHF
TGTGCCAGCAGCAGAAACGCGGGACACTCCAATCAGCCCCAGCATTTT
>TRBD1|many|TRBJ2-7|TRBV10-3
CAISDWDRGDEQYF
TGTGCCATCAGTGATTGGGACAGGGGCGACGAGCAGTACTTC
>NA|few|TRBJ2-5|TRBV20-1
CSARDTERVEETQYF
TGCAGTGCTAGAGATACGGAGCGGGTAGAGGAGACCCAGTACTTC
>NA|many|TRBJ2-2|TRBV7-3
CASSLTANTGELFF
TGTGCCAGCAGCTTGACAGCGAACACCGGGGAGCTGTTTTTT
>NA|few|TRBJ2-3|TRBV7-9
CASSFGQGRDTQYF
TGTGCCAGCAGCTTCGGGCAGGGCCGCGATACGCAGTATTTT
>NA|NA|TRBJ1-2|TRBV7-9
CALSGAGYTF
TGTGCTTTGTCGGGGGCTGGCTACACCTTC
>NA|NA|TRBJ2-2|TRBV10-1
CASPWDRSTGELFF
TGCGCCAGCCCTTGGGACCGCAGCACCGGGGAGCTGTTTTTT
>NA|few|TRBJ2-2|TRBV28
CASVRDSGRGELFF
TGTGCCAGCGTCCGTGACTCCGGGCGGGGGGAGCTGTTTTTT
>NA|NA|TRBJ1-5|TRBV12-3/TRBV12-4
CASVAGIDIQETQHF
TGTGCCAGCGTCGCGGGGATCGACATCCAAGAGACCCAGCATTTT
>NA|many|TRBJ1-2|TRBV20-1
CSARDPGQFYGYTF
TGCAGTGCTAGAGATCCCGGACAGTTCTATGGCTACACCTTC
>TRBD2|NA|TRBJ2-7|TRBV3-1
CASSQDISVGLFYEQYF
TGTGCCAGCAGCCAAGATATCTCGGTGGGACTATTTTACGAGCAGTACTTC
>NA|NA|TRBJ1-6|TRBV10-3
CAISGHKGLGEWSPLHF
TGTGCCATCAGTGGCCATAAAGGTTTGGGTGAATGGTCACCCCTCCACTTT
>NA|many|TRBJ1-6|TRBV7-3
CASSLALNSPLHF
TGTGCCAGCAGCTTGGCCCTGAATTCACCCCTCCACTTT
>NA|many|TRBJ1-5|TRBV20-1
CSAKRDRYNQPQHF
TGCAGTGCAAAGAGGGACCGATACAATCAGCCCCAGCATTTT
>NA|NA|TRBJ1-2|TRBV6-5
CASNTNRGGGYTF
TGTGCCAGCAACACAAACCGGGGTGGTGGCTACACCTTC
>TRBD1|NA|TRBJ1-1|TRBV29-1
CSARKGTGVNTEAFF
TGCAGCGCACGGAAGGGGACAGGGGTGAACACTGAAGCTTTCTTT
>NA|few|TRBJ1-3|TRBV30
CAWSFGADTIYF
TGTGCCTGGAGTTTCGGAGCGGACACCATATATTTT
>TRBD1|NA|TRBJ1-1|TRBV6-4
CASSWTGGMAEAFF
TGTGCCAGCAGTTGGACAGGGGGTATGGCTGAAGCTTTCTTT
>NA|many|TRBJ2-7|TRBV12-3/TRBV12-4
CASSFGSYEQYF
TGTGCCAGCAGCTTCGGCTCCTACGAGCAGTACTTC
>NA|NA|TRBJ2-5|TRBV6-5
CATSSSIRTFETQYF
TGTGCCACCAGTTCGTCAATTCGGACGTTTGAGACCCAGTACTTC
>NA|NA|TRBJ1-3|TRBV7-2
CASTTRPLSSTIYF
TGTGCCAGCACTACCAGGCCCCTGAGCTCCACCATATATTTT
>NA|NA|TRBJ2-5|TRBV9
CASSVDQGWSETQYF
TGTGCCAGCAGCGTAGATCAGGGGTGGAGCGAGACCCAGTACTTC
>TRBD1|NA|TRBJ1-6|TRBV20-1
CSANPSGTGYSPLHF
TGCAGTGCTAACCCCTCCGGGACAGGGTACTCACCCCTCCACTTT